The 25 T cell receptor beta chains below were found in one sample sequenced in a study of early T cells in non-severe SARS-CoV-2 infection. Via MiXCR, TCRdb re-called the 5' RACE reads, giving one row per CDR3 protein. In the table there are approximately 56,000 distinct CDR3 sequences, approximately 10% of which are singletons. Sequencing was performed on whole blood. These receptors were obtained from an adult who was a healthcare worker with PCR-confirmed SARS-CoV-2 infection or an uninfected control (not recorded which).

This clonotype was recorded at least ten times. The V call is TRBV5-1, the J call TRBJ1-6; the D gene is possibly TRBD1 (5 bases). This CDR3 spans 13 amino acids. Looked up from germline, CDR1 is SGHRS and CDR2 is YFSETQ. V lost 0 bases to trimming and J lost 7 bases, with 5 bases between them. CDR3 in DNA: TGCGCCAGCAGCTTGGCAGGGAATTCACCCCTCCACTTT. Amino acids: CASSLAGNSPLHF.

This clonotype was seen repeatedly, ten times or more. The chain links TRBV28 to TRBJ1-2; 12 bases fit TRBD1. Trimming removed 4 bases from V and 8 bases from J; junction bases left unmatched: 5. This CDR3 comprises 14 residues. CDR1 and CDR2 from the germline V gene are MDHEN and SYDVKM. The CDR3 DNA reads TGTGCCAGCAGTTCGGGACAGGGGGCGAAGGGCTACACCTTC. Its protein is CASSSGQGAKGYTF.

A few counts support this clonotype. In DNA form, the CDR3 reads TGTGCCAGCAGCCAAGATAGAGGCAGGGCTACTTACAATGAGCAGTTCTTC. Translated: CASSQDRGRATYNEQFF. The chain combines TRBV3-1 with TRBJ2-1, with D tentatively TRBD1 (5 bases). The CDR3 covers 17 residues. Germline values: CDR1 LGHDT, CDR2 YNNKEL (reference sequence). With 0 bases removed from V and 4 bases from J, the gap between germline ends came to 16 bases.

This clonotype was recorded many times. The CDR3 coding sequence is TGTGCCAGCAGTGCACAACTAGCGGGAGGCCTCTACGAGCAGTACTTC. It specifies CASSAQLAGGLYEQYF. This sequence joins TRBV28 and TRBJ2-7; TRBD2 matches 12 bases. CDR3 length equals 16 residues. V shed 5 bases and J 3 bases; nucleotides not matched to a gene: 8. Per the germline V gene, CDR1 is MDHEN and CDR2 is SYDVKM.

This clonotype was recorded at least ten times. The V gene is TRBV5-6, the J gene TRBJ2-2; TRBD2 aligns across 8 bases. The junction had 13 bases not matched to a gene; V was cut back by 4 bases and J by 8 bases. Germline V CDR1 and CDR2: SGHDT, YYEEEE. The CDR3 covers 16 residues. The CDR3 coding sequence is TGTGCCAGCAGCGTTAAGCGGGAGAGGGTGCTGGGGGAGCTGTTTTTT. Protein product: CASSVKRERVLGELFF.

This clonotype came up a few times. V usage is TRBV6-5 and J usage is TRBJ2-1; 11 positions agree with TRBD1. The ends lost 6 bases at V and 8 bases at J; junction bases unmatched: 6. The CDR3 has 14 residues. CDR1 and CDR2 (germline): MNHEY, SVGAGI. The CDR3 spells CASSRTGGSYEQFF. The CDR3, as DNA: TGTGCCAGCAGCCGGACAGGGGGCAGCTATGAGCAGTTCTTC.

This clonotype came up many times. The rearrangement links TRBV6-5 to TRBJ2-7, with 9 bases aligning to TRBD2. CDR1 and CDR2 from the germline V gene are MNHEY and SVGAGI. Trimming cost V 1 base and J 6 bases; bases outside gene matches: 4. This CDR3 has 14 amino acids. DNA of the CDR3: TGTGCCAGCAGTTACTGGCGGGAGGGCCGCGAGCAGTACTTC. Its translation: CASSYWREGREQYF.

In its sample, this clonotype was seen many times. The rearrangement uses TRBV5-4 and TRBJ1-4; D gene ambiguous. Germline V gene lookup returns CDR1 SGHNT and CDR2 YYREEE (reference sequence). The ends were cut back, 0 bases at V and 0 bases at J, with 6 bases in the middle. The CDR3 is made up of 15 amino acids. The CDR3 nucleotides read TGTGCCAGCAGCTTGGACCAGACAACTAATGAAAAACTGTTTTTT. Amino acid sequence: CASSLDQTTNEKLFF.

The chain links TRBV7-9 to TRBJ1-5; 10 bases are shared with TRBD1. The CDR3 runs 14 residues. Per the germline V gene, CDR1 is SEHNR and CDR2 is FQNEAQ (reference sequence). Germline trimming cut 4 bases from V and 7 bases from J; bases unmatched to any gene: 4. The CDR3 here is CASSSGQGGQPQHF. Written as DNA, the CDR3 is TGTGCCAGCAGCTCCGGACAGGGGGGACAGCCCCAGCATTTT.

This clonotype was detected a few times. The chain recombines TRBV19 with TRBJ2-2; D call uncertain. CDR3 length: 13 amino acids. Deletions cut 3 bases from V and 4 bases from J, with 6 bases between. Per germline, CDR1 LNHDA and CDR2 SQIVND (reference sequence). CDR3 protein: CASSMTVTGELFF. The CDR3 DNA reads TGTGCCAGTAGTATGACGGTCACCGGGGAGCTGTTTTTT.

V and J are TRBV29-1 and TRBJ2-3, with D possibly matching TRBD2 (5 bases). V was shortened by 7 bases and J by 5 bases, with 13 bases between the two germline ends. The CDR3 extends over 12 amino acids. Germline V lookup: CDR1 SQVTM, CDR2 ANQGSEA. The CDR3 protein is CSAGEGKDTQYF. CDR3 in DNA: TGCAGCGCCGGAGAGGGAAAAGATACGCAGTATTTT.

The chain combines TRBV5-1 with TRBJ1-3; D call uncertain. CDR3 length equals 12 residues. Trimming removed 2 bases from V and 3 bases from J, with 3 bases in between. In germline, CDR1 is SGHRS, CDR2 YFSETQ. CDR3 amino acids: CASSLGGNTIYF. CDR3 nucleotides: TGCGCCAGCAGCTTAGGTGGAAACACCATATATTTT. The full variable domain, in which reference TRBV5-1 and TRBJ1-3 provide the parts outside the CDR3, is KAGVTQTPRYLIKTRGQQVTLSCSPISGHRSVSWYQQTPGQGLQFLFEYFSETQRNKGNFPGRFSGRQFSNSRSEMNVSTLELGDSALYLCASSLGGNTIYFGEGSWLTVV.

This sequence joins TRBV5-6 and TRBJ1-5, with unresolved D. The V gene lost 0 bases and the J gene lost 7 bases, with 8 bases spanning the gap. The length of the CDR3 is 13 residues. Germline lookup yields CDR1 SGHDT and CDR2 YYEEEE. CDR3 residues: CASSLGPGQPQHF. The CDR3 DNA follows: TGTGCCAGCAGCTTGGGCCCGGGACAGCCCCAGCATTTT.

This clonotype has more than one count but fewer than ten. This sequence joins TRBV20-1 and TRBJ2-1; 10 nucleotides agree with TRBD1. The germline V gene has CDR1 DFQATT and CDR2 SNEGSKA (reference sequence). With V trimmed by 8 bases and J by 6 bases, 7 bases remained unmatched. There are 13 residues in the CDR3. The CDR3 DNA reads as TGCAGTACTGGACAGGGGGTTAGCAATGAGCAGTTCTTC. Its translation is CSTGQGVSNEQFF.

This clonotype appeared a few times. The rearrangement links TRBV5-1 to TRBJ1-2; D is unresolved. Germline V gives CDR1 SGHRS, CDR2 YFSETQ. With 6 bases removed from V and 0 bases from J, the gap between germline ends came to 12 bases. The CDR3 spans 14 residues. CDR3 protein: CASTKDVTNYGYTF. The CDR3 nucleotides read TGCGCCAGCACCAAGGACGTTACTAACTATGGCTACACCTTC.

This clonotype was counted many times. The chain recombines TRBV5-6 with TRBJ1-1; possible D gene TRBD1, 5 bases. Germline-derived CDR1 and CDR2 are SGHDT and YYEEEE. The germline V and J ends were trimmed by 1 base and 10 bases, with 11 bases remaining between them. This CDR3 comprises 12 residues. The CDR3 DNA reads TGTGCCAGCAGCTTGTCTAGGGGAGCAGCTTTCTTT. It is translated as CASSLSRGAAFF.

CDR3 amino acids: CASSVGTGGSAEAFF. The CDR3 bases are TGTGCCAGCAGCGTGGGGACAGGGGGATCGGCTGAAGCTTTCTTT. The chain combines TRBV9 with TRBJ1-1, with 11 bases fitting TRBD1. The CDR3 covers 15 residues. Germline trimming cut 2 bases from V and 6 bases from J; bases unmatched to any gene: 6. CDR1 and CDR2 from the germline V gene are SGDLS and YYNGEE.

The rearrangement uses TRBV7-2 and TRBJ2-2; D unclear. The germline V and J ends were trimmed by 2 bases and 4 bases, with 11 bases remaining between them. The CDR3 contains 15 residues. CDR1 is SGHTA and CDR2 is FQGNSA in the germline V gene. The CDR3 reads CASSLMAQFTGELFF. CDR3 DNA sequence: TGTGCCAGCAGCTTAATGGCACAGTTCACCGGGGAGCTGTTTTTT.

This clonotype was seen at least ten times. This sequence joins TRBV7-8 and TRBJ2-3; D could derive from TRBD1 or TRBD2 (5 bases each). The CDR3 loop spans 12 amino acids. Germline loops: CDR1 SGHVS, CDR2 FQNEAQ. Trimming removed 6 bases at V and 6 bases at J, with 10 bases between. As DNA, the CDR3 is TGTGCCAGCAGGGGGGTGGCGGATACGCAGTATTTT. This translates into CASRGVADTQYF.

A few counts support this clonotype. The rearrangement uses TRBV20-1 and TRBJ2-7; D not certain. Germline CDR1 is DFQATT and CDR2 is SNEGSKA (reference sequence). Deletions cut 2 bases from V and 10 bases from J, with 9 bases between. The CDR3 is 10 residues long. CDR3 region: CSARMNPQYF. CDR3 nucleotides: TGCAGTGCTAGAATGAACCCCCAGTACTTC.

Ten or more counts support this clonotype. The J gene is TRBJ2-3, the V gene TRBV18; D remains ambiguous. CDR1 is KGHSH, CDR2 LQKENI, per germline. Trimming stripped 4 bases from V and 2 bases from J, with 13 bases between. This CDR3 region has 15 residues. The CDR3 DNA reads as TGTGCCAGCTCACGAGACGGAACAAACACAGATACGCAGTATTTT. Translating it yields CASSRDGTNTDTQYF.

With respect to this clonotype: One junction end does not reproduce the germline sequence, and a read error may be involved. This chain connects TRBV27 to TRBJ2-1; D is uncertain. CDR3 length: 11 residues. The germline CDR1 and CDR2 sequences are MNHEY and SMNVEV (reference sequence). This CDR3 reads CASSSFNEQFF. In DNA, the CDR3 is TGTGCCAGCAGTTCCTTCAATGAGCAGTTCTTC.

This chain links TRBV20-1 with TRBJ2-3; the D is unclear. The CDR3 has 11 residues. CDR1 is DFQATT, CDR2 SNEGSKA, per germline (reference sequence). The CDR3, as DNA: TGCAGCTTCGACTCCACAGATACGCAGTATTTT. It encodes CSFDSTDTQYF.

This rearrangement joins TRBV4-1 to TRBJ1-1; no reliable D call. Germline V gene lookup returns CDR1 MGHRA and CDR2 YSYEKL. The CDR3 extends over 12 amino acids. With 3 bases removed from V and 4 bases from J, the gap between germline ends came to 6 bases. The CDR3 nucleotides are TGCGCCAGCAGCCACGGCGCCACTGAAGCTTTCTTT. It encodes CASSHGATEAFF.

The chain links TRBV2 to TRBJ2-7; D possibly matches TRBD1 or TRBD2 (5 bases each). Germline V gene lookup returns CDR1 SNHLY and CDR2 FYNNEI. The CDR3 has 12 amino acids. Trimming took off 10 bases at V and 0 bases at J, with 10 bases between the two ends. Written as DNA, the CDR3 is TGTGCCATCAGGGAGAACTCCTACGAGCAGTACTTC. It specifies CAIRENSYEQYF.